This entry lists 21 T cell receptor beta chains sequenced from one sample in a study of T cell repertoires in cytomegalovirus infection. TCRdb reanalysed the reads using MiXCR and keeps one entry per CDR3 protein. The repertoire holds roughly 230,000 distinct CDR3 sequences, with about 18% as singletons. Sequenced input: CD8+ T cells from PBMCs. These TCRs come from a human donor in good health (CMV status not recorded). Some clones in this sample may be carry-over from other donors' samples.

CDR3 in amino acids: CASSQVLAGDEQFF. CDR3 sequence (DNA): TGCGCCAGCAGCCAAGTATTAGCGGGCGATGAGCAGTTCTTC. V usage is TRBV4-1 and J usage is TRBJ2-1; TRBD2 aligns across 7 bases. J gave up 8 bases and V 1 base, and 5 bases lay outside the gene matches. The CDR3 extends over 14 amino acids. Germline CDR1 is MGHRA and CDR2 is YSYEKL.

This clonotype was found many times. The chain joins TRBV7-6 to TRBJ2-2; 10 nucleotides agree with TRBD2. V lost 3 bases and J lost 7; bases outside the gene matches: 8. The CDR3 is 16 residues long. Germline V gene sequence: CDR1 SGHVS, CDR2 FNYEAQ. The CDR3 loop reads CASSFQAGGPNGELFF. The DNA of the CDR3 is TGTGCCAGCAGCTTTCAAGCGGGGGGGCCGAACGGGGAGCTGTTTTTT.

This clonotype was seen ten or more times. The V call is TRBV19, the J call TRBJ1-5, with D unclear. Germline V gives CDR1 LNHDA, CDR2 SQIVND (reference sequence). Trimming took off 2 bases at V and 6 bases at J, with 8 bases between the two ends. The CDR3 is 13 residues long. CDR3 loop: CASSIRRAQPQHF. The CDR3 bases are TGTGCCAGTAGTATAAGGAGGGCTCAGCCCCAGCATTTT.

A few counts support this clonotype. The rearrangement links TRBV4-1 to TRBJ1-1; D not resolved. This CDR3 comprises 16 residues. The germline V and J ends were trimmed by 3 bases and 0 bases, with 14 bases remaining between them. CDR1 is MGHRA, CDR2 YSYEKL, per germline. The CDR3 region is CASSQPRDPMNTEAFF. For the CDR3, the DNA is TGCGCCAGCAGCCAGCCCCGCGATCCGATGAACACTGAAGCTTTCTTT.

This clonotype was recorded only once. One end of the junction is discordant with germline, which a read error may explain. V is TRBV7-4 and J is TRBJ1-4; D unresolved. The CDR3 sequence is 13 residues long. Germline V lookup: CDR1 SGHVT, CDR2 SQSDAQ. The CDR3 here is CANSRLGGEKLFF. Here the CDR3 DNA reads TGTGCCAACAGCCGACTAGGTGGTGAAAAACTGTTTTTT.

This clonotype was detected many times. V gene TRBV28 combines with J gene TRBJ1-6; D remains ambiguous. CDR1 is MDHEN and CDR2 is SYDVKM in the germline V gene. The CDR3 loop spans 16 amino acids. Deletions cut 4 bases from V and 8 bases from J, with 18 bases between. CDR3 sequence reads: CASSSPAGVTHSPLHF. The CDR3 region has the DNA TGTGCCAGCAGTTCCCCTGCTGGGGTTACGCATTCACCCCTCCACTTT.

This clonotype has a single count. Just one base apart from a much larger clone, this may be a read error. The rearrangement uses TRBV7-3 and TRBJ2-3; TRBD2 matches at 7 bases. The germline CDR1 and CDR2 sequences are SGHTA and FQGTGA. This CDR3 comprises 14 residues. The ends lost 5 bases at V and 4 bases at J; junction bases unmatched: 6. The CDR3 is CASSQSGAADTQYF. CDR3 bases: TGTGCCAGCAGCCAGAGCGGGGCCGCAGATACGCAGTATTTT.

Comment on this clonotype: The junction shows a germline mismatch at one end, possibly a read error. The CDR3: CASSSGGDTETFF. In nucleotides, the CDR3 is TGTGCCAGCAGCTCGGGCGGGGACACTGAAACTTTCTTT. The genes are TRBV11-3 and TRBJ1-1, with D perhaps matching TRBD1 (6 bases). CDR3 length equals 13 residues. Germline lookup yields CDR1 SGHNT and CDR2 YENEEA. Full variable domain (rest looked up from reference TRBV11-3 and TRBJ1-1): EAGVVQSPRYKIIEKKQPVAFWCNPISGHNTLYWYLQNLGQGPELLIRYENEEAVDDSQLPKDRFSAERLKGVDSTLKIQPAELGDSAVYLCASSSGGDTETFFGQGTRLTVV.

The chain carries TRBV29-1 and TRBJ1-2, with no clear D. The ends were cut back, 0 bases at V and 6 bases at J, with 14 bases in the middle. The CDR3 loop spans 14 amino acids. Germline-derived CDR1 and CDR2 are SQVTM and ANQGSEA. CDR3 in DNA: TGCAGCGTTGAAGATCTGTGGGGAGGTAATGGCTACACCTTC. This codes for CSVEDLWGGNGYTF.

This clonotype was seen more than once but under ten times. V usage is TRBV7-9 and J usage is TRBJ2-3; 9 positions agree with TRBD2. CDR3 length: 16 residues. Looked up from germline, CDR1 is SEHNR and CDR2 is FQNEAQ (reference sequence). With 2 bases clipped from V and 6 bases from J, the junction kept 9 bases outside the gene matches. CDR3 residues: CASSLLLAGVSDTQYF. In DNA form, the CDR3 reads TGTGCCAGCAGCTTACTCTTAGCGGGAGTCTCGGATACGCAGTATTTT.

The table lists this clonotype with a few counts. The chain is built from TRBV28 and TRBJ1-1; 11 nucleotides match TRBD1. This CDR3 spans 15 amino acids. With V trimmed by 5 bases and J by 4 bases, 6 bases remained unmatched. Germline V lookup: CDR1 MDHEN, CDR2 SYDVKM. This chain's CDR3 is CASSAPGQGVTEAFF. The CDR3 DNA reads TGTGCCAGCAGTGCCCCGGGACAGGGGGTCACTGAAGCTTTCTTT.

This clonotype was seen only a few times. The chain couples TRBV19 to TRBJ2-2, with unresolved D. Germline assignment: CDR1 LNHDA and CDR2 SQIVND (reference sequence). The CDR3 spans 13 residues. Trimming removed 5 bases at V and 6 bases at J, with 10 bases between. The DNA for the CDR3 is TGTGCCAGTAGTTCGATGATACCCGGGGAGCTGTTTTTT. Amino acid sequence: CASSSMIPGELFF.

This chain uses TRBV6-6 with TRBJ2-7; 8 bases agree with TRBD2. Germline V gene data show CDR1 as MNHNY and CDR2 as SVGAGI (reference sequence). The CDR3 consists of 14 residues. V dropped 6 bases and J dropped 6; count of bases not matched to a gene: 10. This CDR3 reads CASSSGGEGGEQYF. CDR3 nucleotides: TGTGCCAGCAGCTCCGGGGGGGAGGGGGGCGAGCAGTACTTC.

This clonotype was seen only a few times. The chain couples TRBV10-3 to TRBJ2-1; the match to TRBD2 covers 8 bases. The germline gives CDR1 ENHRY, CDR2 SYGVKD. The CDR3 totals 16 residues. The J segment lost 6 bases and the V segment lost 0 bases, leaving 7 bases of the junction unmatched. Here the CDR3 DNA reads TGTGCCATCAGTGAGTCTAGCGGGGACCGGGGCAATGAGCAGTTCTTC. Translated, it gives CAISESSGDRGNEQFF.

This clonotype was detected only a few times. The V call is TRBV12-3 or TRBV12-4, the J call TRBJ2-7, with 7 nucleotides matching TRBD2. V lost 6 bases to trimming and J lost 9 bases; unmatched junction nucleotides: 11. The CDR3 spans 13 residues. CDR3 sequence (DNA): TGTGCCAGCAGCCCCGGACTAGGGACTTGGCAGTACTTC. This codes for CASSPGLGTWQYF.

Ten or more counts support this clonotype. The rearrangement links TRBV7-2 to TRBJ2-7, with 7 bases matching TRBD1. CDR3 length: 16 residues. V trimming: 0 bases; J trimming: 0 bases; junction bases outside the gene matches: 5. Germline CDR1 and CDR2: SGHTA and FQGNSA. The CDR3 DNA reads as TGTGCCAGCAGCTTAGCGGGGGCAGGGGGCTCCTACGAGCAGTACTTC. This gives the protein CASSLAGAGGSYEQYF.

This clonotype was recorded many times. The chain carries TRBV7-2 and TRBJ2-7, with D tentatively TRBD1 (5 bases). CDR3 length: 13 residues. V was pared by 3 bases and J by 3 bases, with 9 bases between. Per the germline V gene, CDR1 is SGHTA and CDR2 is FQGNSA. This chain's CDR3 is CASSFDSLYEQYF. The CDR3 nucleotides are TGTGCCAGCAGCTTCGACAGCCTCTACGAGCAGTACTTC.

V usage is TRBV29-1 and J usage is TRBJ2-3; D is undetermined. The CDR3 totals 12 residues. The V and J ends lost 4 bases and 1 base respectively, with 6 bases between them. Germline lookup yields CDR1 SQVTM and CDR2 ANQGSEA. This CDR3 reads CSVAEGTDTQYF. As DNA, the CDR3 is TGCAGCGTTGCTGAGGGCACAGATACGCAGTATTTT.

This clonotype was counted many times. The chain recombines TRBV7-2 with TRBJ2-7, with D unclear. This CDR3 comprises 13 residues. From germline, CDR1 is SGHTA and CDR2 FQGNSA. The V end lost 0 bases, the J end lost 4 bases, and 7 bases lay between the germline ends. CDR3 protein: CASSLALEYEQYF. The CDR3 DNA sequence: TGTGCCAGCAGCTTAGCGCTGGAATACGAGCAGTACTTC. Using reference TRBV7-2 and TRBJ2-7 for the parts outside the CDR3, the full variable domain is GAGVSQSPSNKVTEKGKDVELRCDPISGHTALYWYRQSLGQGLEFLIYFQGNSAPDKSGLPSDRFSAERTGGSVSTLTIQRTQQEDSAVYLCASSLALEYEQYFGPGTRLTVT.

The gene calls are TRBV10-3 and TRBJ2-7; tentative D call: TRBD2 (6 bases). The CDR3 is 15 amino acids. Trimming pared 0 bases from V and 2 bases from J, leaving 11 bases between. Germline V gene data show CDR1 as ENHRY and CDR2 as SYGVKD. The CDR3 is CAISESGGVTYEQYF. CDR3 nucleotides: TGTGCCATCAGTGAGTCCGGAGGGGTGACCTACGAGCAGTACTTC.

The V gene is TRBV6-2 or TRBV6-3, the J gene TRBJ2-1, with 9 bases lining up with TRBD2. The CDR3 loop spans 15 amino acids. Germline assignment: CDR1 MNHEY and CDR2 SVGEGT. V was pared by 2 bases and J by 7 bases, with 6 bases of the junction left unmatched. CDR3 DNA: TGTGCCAGCAGTTACCAAGCGGGGGGTGCAAATGAGCAGTTCTTC. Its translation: CASSYQAGGANEQFF.